This record concerns one T cell receptor beta chain sequence. This sample is drawn from a study of control samples from healthy donors and cancer patients. Germline V gives CDR1 SGHDT, CDR2 YYEEEE. The CDR3 extends over 16 amino acids. Trimming took 4 bases from V and 0 from J; bases not matched to a gene: 3. Profiling relied on immunoSEQ multiplex PCR, and the TCRdb table lists in-frame clones only, not all of them. The sample records approximately 97,000 clones, roughly nine tenths being singletons. This clonotype was sampled from a woman between 18 and 30 years old in good health. The gene calls are TRBV5-6 and TRBJ1-6; 8 positions agree with TRBD1. Sequencing was done on a sample of blood. CDR3 in amino acids: CASSPGTGSYNSPLHF. In DNA form, the CDR3 reads TGTGCCAGCAGCCCCGGGACAGGCTCCTATAATTCACCCCTCCACTTT.